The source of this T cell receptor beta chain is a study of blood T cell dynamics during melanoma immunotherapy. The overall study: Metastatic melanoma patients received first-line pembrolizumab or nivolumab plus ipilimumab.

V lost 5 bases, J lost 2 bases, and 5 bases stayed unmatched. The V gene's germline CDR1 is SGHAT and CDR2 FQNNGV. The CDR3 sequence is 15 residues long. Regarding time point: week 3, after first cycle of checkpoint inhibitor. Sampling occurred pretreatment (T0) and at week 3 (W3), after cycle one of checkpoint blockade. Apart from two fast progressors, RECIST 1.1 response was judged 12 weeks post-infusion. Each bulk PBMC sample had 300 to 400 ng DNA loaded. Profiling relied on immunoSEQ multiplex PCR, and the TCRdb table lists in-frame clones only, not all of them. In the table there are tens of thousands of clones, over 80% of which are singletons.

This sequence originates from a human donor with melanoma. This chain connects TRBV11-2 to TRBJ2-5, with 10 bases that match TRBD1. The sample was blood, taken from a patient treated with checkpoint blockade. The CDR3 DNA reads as TGTGCCAGCAGCCCGGACAGGGGGATGCAAGAGACCCAGTACTTC. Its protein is CASSPDRGMQETQYF.